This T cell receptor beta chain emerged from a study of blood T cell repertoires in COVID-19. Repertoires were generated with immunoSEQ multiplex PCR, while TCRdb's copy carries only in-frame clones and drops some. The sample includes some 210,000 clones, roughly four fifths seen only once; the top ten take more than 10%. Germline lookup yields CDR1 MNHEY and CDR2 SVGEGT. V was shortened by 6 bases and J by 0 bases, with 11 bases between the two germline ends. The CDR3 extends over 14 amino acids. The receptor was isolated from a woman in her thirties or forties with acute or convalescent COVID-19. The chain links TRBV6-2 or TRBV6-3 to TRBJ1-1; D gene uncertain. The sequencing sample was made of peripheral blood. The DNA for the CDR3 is TGTGCCAGCAGCTTCCTCGGGATGAACACTGAAGCTTTCTTT. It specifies CASSFLGMNTEAFF.